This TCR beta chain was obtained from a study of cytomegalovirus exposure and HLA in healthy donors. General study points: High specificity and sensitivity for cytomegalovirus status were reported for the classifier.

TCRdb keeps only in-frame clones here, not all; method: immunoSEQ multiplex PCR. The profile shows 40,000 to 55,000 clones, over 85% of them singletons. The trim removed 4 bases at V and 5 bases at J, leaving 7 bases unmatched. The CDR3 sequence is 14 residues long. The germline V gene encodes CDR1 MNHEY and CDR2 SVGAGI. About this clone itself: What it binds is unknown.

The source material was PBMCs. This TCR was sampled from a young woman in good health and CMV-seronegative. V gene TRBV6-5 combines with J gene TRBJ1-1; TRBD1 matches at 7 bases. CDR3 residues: CASSWGRGWTEAFF. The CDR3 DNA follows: TGTGCCAGCAGTTGGGGCAGGGGGTGGACTGAAGCTTTCTTT.